The 15 T cell receptor beta chains presented below share a single source sample, sequenced in a study of blood T cell repertoires in COVID-19. Libraries were prepared by immunoSEQ multiplex PCR; TCRdb keeps only in-frame clonotypes and omits some of them. The sample consists of about 40,000 clones, around nine tenths of them appearing once. Sequencing was done on a sample of peripheral blood. Receptor source: a man in his 60s with active COVID-19.

The chain carries TRBV2 and TRBJ2-3; TRBD2 is a possible D gene (6 bases). Trimming cost V 8 bases and J 0 bases, with 18 bases left between them. Germline lookup yields CDR1 SNHLY and CDR2 FYNNEI. The CDR3 has 16 residues. In DNA, the CDR3 is TGTGCCAGCCACCGCGAAGCGGGTTCAAGCACAGATACGCAGTATTTT. Its translation: CASHREAGSSTDTQYF.

The V and J genes are TRBV6-1 and TRBJ2-1, with 10 bases lining up with TRBD2. With 4 bases clipped from V and 8 bases from J, the junction kept 11 bases outside the gene matches. CDR1 is MNHNS, CDR2 SASEGT, per germline. This CDR3 has 16 amino acids. CDR3 DNA sequence: TGTGCCAGCAGTGTTCAAGCGGGAGGGCCGGGGGATGAGCAGTTCTTC. Amino acids: CASSVQAGGPGDEQFF.

The chain combines TRBV9 with TRBJ2-3; D is unresolved. CDR1 is SGDLS, CDR2 YYNGEE, per germline. The V gene lost 3 bases and the J gene lost 2 bases, with 16 bases spanning the gap. The CDR3 has 16 residues. The CDR3 sequence: CASSAPGSQDTDTQYF. The CDR3 coding sequence is TGTGCCAGCAGCGCGCCCGGAAGTCAGGACACAGATACGCAGTATTTT. Using reference TRBV9 and TRBJ2-3 for the parts outside the CDR3, the full variable domain is DSGVTQTPKHLITATGQRVTLRCSPRSGDLSVYWYQQSLDQGLQFLIQYYNGEERAKGNILERFSAQQFPDLHSELNLSSLELGDSALYFCASSAPGSQDTDTQYFGPGTRLTVL.

This chain uses TRBV19 with TRBJ2-6; D not resolved. There are 13 residues in the CDR3. CDR1 and CDR2 from the germline V gene are LNHDA and SQIVND (reference sequence). Trimming took 6 bases from V and 3 from J, leaving 6 bases between them. The DNA of the CDR3 is TGTGCCAGTAGCCCCAATGGGGCCAACGTCCTGACTTTC. Translated: CASSPNGANVLTF.

The gene calls are TRBV7-9 and TRBJ2-5; tentatively, D is TRBD1 (6 bases). Germline CDR1 reads SEHNR; CDR2 reads FQNEAQ (reference sequence). The CDR3 is made up of 14 amino acids. With 5 bases removed from V and 2 bases from J, the gap between germline ends came to 12 bases. In nucleotides, the CDR3 is TGTGCCAGCAGCCAGCTACAGGGACAAGAGACCCAGTACTTC. Protein: CASSQLQGQETQYF.

This rearrangement joins TRBV4-1 to TRBJ2-1, with 11 bases aligning to TRBD2. V trimming: 5 bases; J trimming: 6 bases; junction bases outside the gene matches: 9. Germline loops: CDR1 MGHRA, CDR2 YSYEKL. The CDR3 runs to 16 residues. In nucleotides, the CDR3 is TGCGCCAGCAGCGTAACTAGCGGGAGTGGGGGCAATGAGCAGTTCTTC. Protein product: CASSVTSGSGGNEQFF.

A few counts support this clone. The chain links TRBV25-1 to TRBJ1-1; 7 bases are a match to TRBD1. CDR3 length: 14 residues. Germline-derived CDR1 and CDR2 are MGHDK and SYGVNS. V shed 6 bases, J shed 0 bases, and the junction held 4 bases outside the gene matches. The CDR3 DNA reads TGTGCCAGCAGCCGGGACAGTGTGAACACTGAAGCTTTCTTT. It translates to CASSRDSVNTEAFF.

The chain couples TRBV4-1 to TRBJ1-1, with a tentative D call TRBD1 (5 bases). V lost 3 bases and J 0 bases, leaving 17 bases between the germline ends. CDR1 and CDR2 from the germline V gene are MGHRA and YSYEKL. The CDR3 is made up of 17 amino acids. The CDR3: CASSHRAMGGMNTEAFF. In DNA form, the CDR3 reads TGCGCCAGCAGCCACAGGGCTATGGGGGGAATGAACACTGAAGCTTTCTTT.

The chain joins TRBV12-3 or TRBV12-4 to TRBJ1-5; TRBD1 might be the D (6 bases). V shed 7 bases and J shed 3 bases, with 10 bases lying between them. CDR3 size: 13 residues. The CDR3 DNA reads as TGTGCCAGCACCTGGACAGACAATCAGCCCCAGCATTTT. Its translation: CASTWTDNQPQHF.

The V gene is TRBV27, the J gene TRBJ1-1; the match to TRBD1 covers 8 bases. The V and J ends lost 6 bases and 0 bases, in that order; junction bases with no gene match: 3. CDR3 length: 14 residues. Germline V gene lookup returns CDR1 MNHEY and CDR2 SMNVEV (reference sequence). The CDR3 nucleotides read TGTGCCAGCAGGGGACAGGCTCTGAACACTGAAGCTTTCTTT. It specifies CASRGQALNTEAFF.

The rearrangement links TRBV2 to TRBJ2-1, with TRBD1 identical over 7 bases. Germline assignment: CDR1 SNHLY and CDR2 FYNNEI. V lost 8 bases and J lost 2; bases outside the gene matches: 6. The CDR3 loop spans 14 amino acids. CDR3 protein: CASQNRGAYNEQFF. CDR3 nucleotides: TGTGCCAGCCAAAACAGGGGAGCCTACAATGAGCAGTTCTTC.

The chain recombines TRBV28 with TRBJ2-3; 9 nucleotides line up with TRBD2. The germline gives CDR1 MDHEN, CDR2 SYDVKM. This CDR3 comprises 13 residues. Trimming cost V 6 bases and J 5 bases; bases outside gene matches: 3. CDR3 DNA sequence: TGTGCCAGCAGAGCGGGAGGAATAGATACGCAGTATTTT. This codes for CASRAGGIDTQYF.

The chain carries TRBV27 and TRBJ1-5, with 7 bases lining up with TRBD1. Germline assignment: CDR1 MNHEY and CDR2 SMNVEV (reference sequence). V shed 6 bases and J 2 bases; nucleotides not matched to a gene: 7. The CDR3 length is 15 residues. The CDR3 reads CASRKTGSGNQPQHF. For the CDR3, the DNA is TGTGCCAGCAGAAAGACAGGGTCGGGCAATCAGCCCCAGCATTTT.

The CDR3 spells CASRQDRGPLTDTQYF. DNA for the CDR3: TGTGCCAGCAGACAAGACAGGGGGCCACTCACAGATACGCAGTATTTT. The chain carries TRBV27 and TRBJ2-3; 10 bases are a match to TRBD1. CDR3 length equals 16 residues. V shed 6 bases and J 2 bases; nucleotides not matched to a gene: 8. Germline CDR1 and CDR2: MNHEY and SMNVEV (reference sequence).

The chain links TRBV7-6 to TRBJ2-2; D gene uncertain. This CDR3 is built from 13 residues. Trimming pared 5 bases from V and 6 bases from J, leaving 10 bases between. Looked up from germline, CDR1 is SGHVS and CDR2 is FNYEAQ. The CDR3 protein is CASSPPSAGELFF. CDR3 bases: TGTGCCAGCAGCCCGCCATCGGCCGGGGAGCTGTTTTTT.